The 14 T cell receptor beta chains in this list originate from one sample, sequenced in a study of neurological immune-mediated disorders. TCRdb re-derived calls from the 5' RACE reads in MiXCR, one entry per CDR3 protein. The sample lists roughly 70,000 distinct CDR3 sequences; around 5.2% were seen once. Sequencing was carried out using PBMCs. The receptors derive from a woman in her 30s with multiple sclerosis.

In this sample, this clonotype turned up many times. The chain carries TRBV20-1 and TRBJ2-1; 11 bases align to TRBD2. Germline trimming cut 0 bases from V and 6 bases from J; bases unmatched to any gene: 19. CDR3 length: 20 amino acids. Germline CDR1 DFQATT, CDR2 SNEGSKA (reference sequence). The CDR3 DNA is TGCAGTGCTAGAGATCCTACGCGCCGGGCTAGCGGGGGGATCTCCAATGAGCAGTTCTTC. Residues: CSARDPTRRASGGISNEQFF.

The table lists this clonotype with many counts. The chain joins TRBV5-1 to TRBJ2-2; D may be TRBD2 (6 bases). This CDR3 is built from 16 residues. V was cut by 1 base and J by 3 bases, with 13 bases left in between. The germline V gene has CDR1 SGHRS and CDR2 YFSETQ. Here the CDR3 reads CASSLQAGSYTGELFF. DNA of the CDR3: TGCGCCAGCAGCTTGCAGGCGGGGTCGTACACCGGGGAGCTGTTTTTT.

This clonotype came up a few times. The genes are TRBV15 and TRBJ2-1, with TRBD2 matching 9 bases. Trimming cost V 1 base and J 5 bases; bases outside gene matches: 3. The CDR3 sequence is 15 residues long. The V gene's germline CDR1 is LNHNV and CDR2 YYDKDF (reference sequence). The CDR3 region is CATSRAGTSHNEQFF. The CDR3 DNA reads TGTGCCACCAGCAGAGCTGGGACTAGCCACAATGAGCAGTTCTTC.

About this clonotype itself: One junction end does not reproduce the germline sequence, and a read error may be involved. V is TRBV29-1 and J is TRBJ1-6, with a possible D match to TRBD1 (5 bases). The CDR3 is 13 residues long. The germline V gene has CDR1 SQVTM and CDR2 ANQGSEA. CDR3 region: CSVAAGEGSPLNF. The DNA of the CDR3 is TGCAGCGTTGCGGCGGGGGAAGGTTCACCCCTCAACTTT.

This clonotype was detected ten times or more. The chain combines TRBV20-1 with TRBJ2-1, with D maybe TRBD2 (5 bases). V lost 6 bases and J lost 10, with 13 bases in between. The germline gives CDR1 DFQATT, CDR2 SNEGSKA (reference sequence). This CDR3 is built from 11 residues. DNA of the CDR3: TGCAGTGCCCTCGACTATGGCGAGCAGTTCTTC. Amino acids: CSALDYGEQFF.

This clonotype was found many times. An end of the junction differs from the germline gene, which may be a read error. This rearrangement joins TRBV6-1 to TRBJ1-5, with D possibly being TRBD1 (5 bases). CDR1 and CDR2 from the germline V gene are MNHNS and SASEGT. The CDR3 is 13 amino acids. CDR3 protein: CASSSGSYQPQNF. CDR3 coding DNA: TGTGCCAGCAGTTCAGGGTCCTATCAGCCCCAGAATTTT.

For this clonotype: Since a much larger clone is just one base distant, this may be a read error. The chain links TRBV12-3 or TRBV12-4 to TRBJ2-2; the D call may be TRBD1 or TRBD2 (5 bases each). Trimming pared 5 bases from V and 3 bases from J, leaving 16 bases between. The CDR3 is 16 residues long. CDR3 sequence reads: CASSPRHTGHTGELFF. CDR3 coding DNA: TGTGCCAGCAGTCCGCGACACACGGGACACACCGGGGAGCTGTTTTTT.

This sequence joins TRBV20-1 and TRBJ2-3; 8 bases agree with TRBD2. There are 13 residues in the CDR3. Germline V gene sequence: CDR1 DFQATT, CDR2 SNEGSKA (reference sequence). V lost 6 bases, J lost 0 bases, and 2 bases stayed unmatched. The CDR3 nucleotides read TGCAGTGCACTAGCGGAAAGCACAGATACGCAGTATTTT. Protein sequence: CSALAESTDTQYF.

Note on this clonotype: This may come from a read error, since a much larger clone is one base off. The chain joins TRBV7-2 to TRBJ1-2; D is perhaps TRBD1 (5 bases). This CDR3 spans 14 amino acids. Deletions cut 5 bases from V and 5 bases from J, with 15 bases between. CDR1 is SGHTA, CDR2 FQGNSA, per germline. In DNA, the CDR3 is TGTGCCAGCAGCCCGGCGGGGGAGGCGTATGGCTACACCTTC. It yields the protein CASSPAGEAYGYTF.

Many counts were recorded for this clonotype. This chain joins TRBV7-2 and TRBJ2-1, with TRBD1 matching over 7 bases. The CDR3 runs to 14 residues. J was trimmed by 5 bases and V by 2 bases; bases with no gene match: 3. The V gene's germline CDR1 is SGHTA and CDR2 FQGNSA. The DNA of the CDR3 is TGTGCCAGCAGCTTAAGGGGGCCCAACAATGAGCAGTTCTTC. This encodes CASSLRGPNNEQFF.

This clonotype showed up just a few times. CDR3 nucleotide sequence: TGCGCCAGCAGCCCCGATCCTCCTGGACAGGGCTACTCTGGGGCCAACGTCCTGACTTTC. It is translated as CASSPDPPGQGYSGANVLTF. The chain carries TRBV5-1 and TRBJ2-6; 8 bases are a match to TRBD1. The germline CDR1 and CDR2 sequences are SGHRS and YFSETQ. Trimming at V came to 4 bases and at J to 0 bases, leaving 15 bases not matched to a gene. CDR3 length: 20 amino acids.

This clonotype was counted many times. The genes are TRBV7-2 and TRBJ1-2; D not certain. CDR3 size: 15 residues. The V gene lost 4 bases and the J gene lost 0 bases, with 12 bases spanning the gap. The V gene's germline CDR1 is SGHTA and CDR2 FQGNSA. CDR3 loop: CASSSNQLANYGYTF. The CDR3, as DNA: TGTGCCAGCAGCTCGAATCAGTTAGCTAACTATGGCTACACCTTC.

There are many counts of this clonotype. The J gene is TRBJ2-7, the V gene TRBV20-1; 7 bases agree with TRBD1. The CDR3 is 16 amino acids. The trim removed 0 bases at V and 1 base at J, leaving 9 bases unmatched. CDR1 and CDR2 (germline): DFQATT, SNEGSKA (reference sequence). CDR3 sequence (DNA): TGCAGTGCTAGAGATCCCGACAGGGCCTTTTCCTACGAGCAGTACTTC. Encoded protein: CSARDPDRAFSYEQYF.

This sequence joins TRBV5-1 and TRBJ2-3; tentative D call: TRBD1 (6 bases). Germline V gene lookup returns CDR1 SGHRS and CDR2 YFSETQ. V lost 9 bases, J lost 0 bases, and 14 bases lay in between. The CDR3 consists of 14 residues. The CDR3 sequence: CATKRDTSTDTQYF. In DNA form, the CDR3 reads TGCGCCACCAAACGGGACACTAGCACAGATACGCAGTATTTT.